The clone carrying this TCR beta chain appeared once. The naive CD8 fraction comprised CD45RO-negative cells positively selected for CCR7 and excluded terminally differentiated effector memory CD45RA+ cells. Germline-derived CDR1 and CDR2 are SGHNT and YYREEE (reference sequence). The CDR3 totals 16 residues. The V end was cut by 0 bases, the J end by 1 base, with 13 bases between. Methods used by the authors: Owing to the provision of junction-only sequences devoid of quality scores by immunoSEQ, filtering differed. Generated by immunoSEQ multiplex PCR, the TCRdb table keeps only in-frame clones and is missing some. V, J and clone size derive from that table, while D and trimming were established from the DNA sequence. The sample consists of hundreds of thousands of clones, about 95% of them appearing once. This record comes from a study of shared clonotypes between healthy human individuals.

The sequence was collected from a woman aged 30 to 39 in good health. Sequenced: naive CD8+ T cells sorted from blood. The V gene is TRBV5-4, the J gene TRBJ1-2, with D uncertain. The CDR3 protein is CASSLAVELVNYGYTF. Here the CDR3 DNA reads TGTGCCAGCAGCTTGGCCGTTGAGTTGGTTAACTATGGCTACACCTTC.